This T cell receptor (beta chain) is drawn from a study of T cell responses to AZD1222 COVID-19 vaccine. General study findings and limits: At baseline, seropositivity was found in only six or seven AZD1222 recipients. When two AZD1222 doses had been given, Spike-specific TCR breadth and depth rose.

Sequencing was performed with immunoSEQ multiplex PCR; in TCRdb, only in-frame clones are kept and a portion is missing. The sample gives approximately 88,000 clones, under 95% of which show up once; 5% to 5.5% is in the top ten. Per germline, CDR1 SGHRS and CDR2 YFSETQ. The CDR3 has 13 amino acids. V dropped 1 base and J dropped 2; count of bases not matched to a gene: 0. About this clone itself: The antigen is not known.

The sequences come from peripheral blood, collected on day 0 of AZD1222 vaccination. The V gene is TRBV5-1, the J gene TRBJ2-7; 7 nucleotides align to TRBD1. The source is an adult in good health. CDR3 in amino acids: CASSLQGAYEQYF. CDR3 sequence (DNA): TGCGCCAGCAGCTTGCAGGGGGCCTACGAGCAGTACTTC.